These 10 T cell receptor beta chains share one sample of origin, sequenced in a study of OX40 agonist ivuxolimab in advanced cancers. TCRdb's copy holds only in-frame clones and misses some; the assay was immunoSEQ multiplex PCR. The table has approximately 70,000 clones, under 95% seen once. The starting material was CD4+ or CD8+ T cells sorted from blood, obtained in a trial of the OX40 agonist ivuxolimab. The source is an adult with an advanced solid tumor such as melanoma, head and neck, liver or kidney cancer.

The rearrangement joins TRBV19 to TRBJ2-2; a possible D gene is TRBD2 (5 bases). Between the trimmed V and J ends, which lost 8 bases and 3 bases, there was a span of 13 bases. CDR1 is LNHDA and CDR2 is SQIVND in the germline V gene (reference sequence). This CDR3 has 14 residues. DNA of the CDR3: TGTGCCAGTTCCCAGGAGGCGGACACCGGGGAGCTGTTTTTT. The encoded protein is CASSQEADTGELFF.

The chain links TRBV19 to TRBJ1-2, with a possible D match to TRBD1 (5 bases). From germline, CDR1 is LNHDA and CDR2 SQIVND (reference sequence). The CDR3 totals 15 residues. V lost 3 bases and J lost 8, with 19 bases in between. This CDR3 is CASSMFATAGSGYTF. The CDR3 bases are TGTGCCAGTAGTATGTTTGCGACAGCAGGTAGCGGCTACACCTTC.

A word on this clone: The identical CDR3 is also encoded by other nucleotide sequences in the sample. The rearrangement joins TRBV19 to TRBJ1-5; weak D call: TRBD1 (6 bases). The germline V gene encodes CDR1 LNHDA and CDR2 SQIVND (reference sequence). The CDR3 spans 15 residues. V lost 5 bases and J lost 1, with 12 bases in between. In DNA, the CDR3 is TGTGCCAGTAGTCCCGGGACAAGAAGCAATCAGCCCCAGCATTTT. Amino acids: CASSPGTRSNQPQHF. The variable domain in full, completed from reference TRBV19 and TRBJ1-5, reads DGGITQSPKYLFRKEGQNVTLSCEQNLNHDAMYWYRQDPGQGLRLIYYSQIVNDFQKGDIAEGYSVSREKKESFPLTVTSAQKNPTAFYLCASSPGTRSNQPQHFGDGTRLSIL.

This chain connects TRBV7-9 to TRBJ1-1; 9 nucleotides line up with TRBD1. Per the germline V gene, CDR1 is SEHNR and CDR2 is FQNEAQ (reference sequence). The V segment lost 6 bases and the J segment 3 bases; nucleotides outside the gene matches: 8. This CDR3 region has 15 residues. The CDR3 reads CASRGTGGRDTEAFF. In DNA form, the CDR3 reads TGTGCCAGCAGAGGTACAGGGGGCCGGGACACTGAAGCTTTCTTT.

This chain connects TRBV5-6 to TRBJ2-7; D remains ambiguous. Germline loops: CDR1 SGHDT, CDR2 YYEEEE. V lost 2 bases and J 0 bases, leaving 3 bases between the germline ends. There are 12 residues in the CDR3. CDR3 amino acids: CASSFSSYEQYF. CDR3 DNA: TGTGCCAGCAGCTTTAGCTCCTACGAGCAGTACTTC.

The chain recombines TRBV13 with TRBJ1-6; 7 positions agree with TRBD1. Germline V gene lookup returns CDR1 PRHDT and CDR2 FYEKMQ (reference sequence). Germline trimming cut 2 bases from V and 14 bases from J; bases unmatched to any gene: 9. This CDR3 region has 14 residues. The CDR3 protein is CASSLPGQSSALHF. The CDR3 coding sequence is TGTGCCAGCAGCTTACCGGGACAGTCATCAGCCCTCCACTTT.

The V call is TRBV7-2, the J call TRBJ2-1, with a weak D call TRBD2 (5 bases). Deletions cut 2 bases from V and 9 bases from J, with 11 bases between. CDR3 length: 13 amino acids. Germline V gene sequence: CDR1 SGHTA, CDR2 FQGNSA. CDR3 coding DNA: TGTGCCAGCAGCTTATATCTGGGGAGTGAGCAGTTCTTC. Protein: CASSLYLGSEQFF.

CDR3 amino acids: CASSPDSSRRDTEAFF. In DNA, the CDR3 is TGTGCCAGCAGCCCTGACAGCTCGAGGCGGGACACTGAAGCTTTCTTT. This chain links TRBV28 with TRBJ1-1, with TRBD1 as a possible D gene (5 bases). The CDR3 totals 16 residues. CDR1 is MDHEN, CDR2 SYDVKM, per germline. V was shortened by 6 bases and J by 3 bases, with 20 bases between the two germline ends.

About this clone: This same CDR3 is encoded by further DNA sequences in the sample. CDR3 sequence (DNA): TGCGCCAGCAGCCGAACAGGGGATGCCAAAAACATTCAGTACTTC. Amino acids: CASSRTGDAKNIQYF. The J gene is TRBJ2-4, the V gene TRBV4-3; TRBD1 aligns across 7 bases. This CDR3 region has 15 residues. Trimming removed 4 bases from V and 1 base from J; junction bases left unmatched: 4. The V gene's germline CDR1 is LGHNA and CDR2 YSLEER.

This sequence joins TRBV19 and TRBJ1-5; the D is unclear. From germline, CDR1 is LNHDA and CDR2 SQIVND (reference sequence). V was trimmed by 5 bases and J by 6 bases, leaving 11 bases between them. CDR3 length equals 13 residues. The CDR3 DNA reads TGTGCCAGTAGTTCCGAGGGTCCTCAGCCCCAGCATTTT. Protein sequence: CASSSEGPQPQHF.